These 12 T cell receptor beta chains were sequenced from one sample in a study of T cell responses to AZD1222 COVID-19 vaccine. The protocol was immunoSEQ multiplex PCR, while the TCRdb copy is restricted to in-frame clones and leaves out a portion. The sample includes roughly 120,000 clones, over 75% of them seen just once. This sample comprised peripheral blood, obtained on day 0 of MenACWY control vaccination. These receptors were taken from an adult in good health.

This clone was seen a handful of times. Other DNA sequences within the sample encode an identical CDR3. This rearrangement joins TRBV5-4 to TRBJ2-7, with 9 bases lining up with TRBD1. Germline V CDR1 and CDR2: SGHNT, YYREEE (reference sequence). The CDR3 covers 15 residues. V shed 4 bases, J shed 3 bases, and the junction held 8 bases outside the gene matches. The CDR3 region is CASSLAGTGRYEQYF. CDR3 DNA sequence: TGTGCCAGCAGCCTGGCCGGGACAGGGCGCTACGAGCAGTACTTC.

J is TRBJ1-4 and V is TRBV5-1, with 7 bases fitting TRBD1. CDR3 length: 14 amino acids. With V trimmed by 0 bases and J by 5 bases, 1 base remained unmatched. CDR1 is SGHRS and CDR2 is YFSETQ in the germline V gene. CDR3 bases: TGCGCCAGCAGCTTGGGACAGGGAAATGAAAAACTGTTTTTT. It encodes CASSLGQGNEKLFF.

The V and J genes are TRBV3-1 (or the pseudogene TRBV3-2) and TRBJ2-7, with D possibly TRBD2 on 6 matching bases. V was clipped by 3 bases and J by 2 bases, with 17 bases between them. Germline V lookup: CDR1 LGHDT, CDR2 YNNKEL (reference sequence). CDR3 length: 16 residues. The CDR3 DNA reads TGTGCCAGCAGCCAGGGGGGTGGGCCATTCACCTACGAGCAGTACTTC. This translates into CASSQGGGPFTYEQYF.

V and J are TRBV3-1 (or the pseudogene TRBV3-2) and TRBJ2-1; D not certain. CDR1 is LGHDT, CDR2 YNNKEL, per germline (reference sequence). The CDR3 loop spans 12 amino acids. V lost 1 base and J lost 15, with 13 bases in between. The CDR3 DNA reads TGTGCCAGCAGCCAAGGACGGTCCTCCGTGTTCTTC. This encodes CASSQGRSSVFF.

This clone showed up just once. The genes are TRBV11-2 and TRBJ2-2, with 10 nucleotides matching TRBD2. V shed 1 base and J 2 bases; nucleotides not matched to a gene: 7. CDR3 size: 18 residues. Germline V gives CDR1 SGHAT, CDR2 FQNNGV. The CDR3 is CASSLGPGLAVNTGELFF. The CDR3 nucleotides read TGTGCCAGCAGCTTAGGACCAGGACTAGCGGTTAACACCGGGGAGCTGTTTTTT.

The chain has TRBV5-8 and TRBJ2-1; possibly TRBD2 for D (6 bases). This CDR3 is 14 amino acids long. Germline CDR1 SGHTS, CDR2 YDEGEE. Trimming left V 7 bases short and J 0 bases short, with 11 bases between. The CDR3 DNA follows: TGTGCCAGCGGGCGGGGAAGCTCCTACAATGAGCAGTTCTTC. Amino acid sequence: CASGRGSSYNEQFF.

The chain carries TRBV6-2 or TRBV6-3 and TRBJ2-1; D possibly corresponds to TRBD1 (6 bases). The CDR3 is made up of 14 amino acids. Trimming removed 2 bases at V and 8 bases at J, with 13 bases between. Germline V gene lookup returns CDR1 MNHEY and CDR2 SVGEGT. In DNA, the CDR3 is TGTGCCAGCAGTTACCTGACAGGCCGGGATGAGCAGTTCTTC. It yields the protein CASSYLTGRDEQFF.

The chain carries TRBV13 and TRBJ2-2, with TRBD2 matching over 7 bases. The V gene end was trimmed by 0 bases and the J gene end by 4 bases; junction bases not matched to a gene: 5. The length of the CDR3 is 16 residues. The germline V gene encodes CDR1 PRHDT and CDR2 FYEKMQ (reference sequence). The CDR3 DNA reads as TGTGCCAGCAGCTTAGGCCAGCGGGGACGCACCGGGGAGCTGTTTTTT. The encoded protein is CASSLGQRGRTGELFF. Based on the CDR3 plus reference TRBV13 and TRBJ2-2, the full variable domain is AAGVIQSPRHLIKEKRETATLKCYPIPRHDTVYWYQQGPGQDPQFLISFYEKMQSDKGSIPDRFSAQQFSDYHSELNMSSLELGDSALYFCASSLGQRGRTGELFFGEGSRLTVL.

This sequence joins TRBV30 and TRBJ1-1; D is perhaps TRBD1 (5 bases). The CDR3 totals 13 residues. Trimming took 5 bases from V and 1 from J, leaving 11 bases between them. Germline CDR1 and CDR2: GTSNPN and SVGIG (reference sequence). CDR3 nucleotide sequence: TGTGCCTGGTCCGGGACGGAGAACACTGAAGCTTTCTTT. Amino acids: CAWSGTENTEAFF.

The V gene is TRBV7-9, the J gene TRBJ2-1; tentatively, D is TRBD1 (6 bases). Germline values: CDR1 SEHNR, CDR2 FQNEAQ (reference sequence). V lost 7 bases and J lost 2, with 15 bases in between. This CDR3 spans 15 amino acids. In DNA, the CDR3 is TGTGCCAGCACCGTACTTGGGGGCACCTACAATGAGCAGTTCTTC. Protein: CASTVLGGTYNEQFF.

The chain combines TRBV9 with TRBJ1-1; D is unclear. From germline, CDR1 is SGDLS and CDR2 YYNGEE. The CDR3 has 16 amino acids. Trimming removed 4 bases at V and 1 base at J, with 17 bases between. DNA for the CDR3: TGTGCCAGCAGCTCCCGGCGCAGACACGAGAACACTGAAGCTTTCTTT. This gives the protein CASSSRRRHENTEAFF.

The chain employs TRBV5-4 and TRBJ2-1; 7 bases line up with TRBD1. The CDR3 length is 13 residues. The V gene's germline CDR1 is SGHNT and CDR2 YYREEE (reference sequence). The J segment lost 8 bases and the V segment lost 3 bases, leaving 5 bases of the junction unmatched. The CDR3 sequence: CASSSVQGDEQFF. In DNA, the CDR3 is TGTGCCAGCAGCTCGGTGCAGGGGGATGAGCAGTTCTTC.